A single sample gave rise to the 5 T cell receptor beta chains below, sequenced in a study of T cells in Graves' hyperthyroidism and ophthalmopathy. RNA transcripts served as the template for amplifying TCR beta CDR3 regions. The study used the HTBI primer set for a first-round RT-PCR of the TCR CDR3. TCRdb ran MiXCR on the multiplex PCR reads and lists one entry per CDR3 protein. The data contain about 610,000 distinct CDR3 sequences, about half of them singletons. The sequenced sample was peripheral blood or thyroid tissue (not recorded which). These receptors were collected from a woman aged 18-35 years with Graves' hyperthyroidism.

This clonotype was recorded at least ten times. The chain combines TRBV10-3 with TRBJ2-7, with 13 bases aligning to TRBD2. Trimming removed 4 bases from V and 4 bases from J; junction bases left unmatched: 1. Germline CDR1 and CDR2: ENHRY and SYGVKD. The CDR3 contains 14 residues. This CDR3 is CAISGTSGGYEQYF. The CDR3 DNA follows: TGTGCCATCAGTGGGACTAGCGGGGGTTACGAGCAGTACTTC.

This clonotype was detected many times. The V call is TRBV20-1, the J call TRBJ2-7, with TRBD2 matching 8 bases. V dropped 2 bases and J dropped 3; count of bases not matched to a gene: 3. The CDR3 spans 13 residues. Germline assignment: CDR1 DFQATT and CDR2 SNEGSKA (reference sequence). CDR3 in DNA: TGCAGTGCTAGAACGGGAGGGCTCTACGAGCAGTACTTC. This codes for CSARTGGLYEQYF.

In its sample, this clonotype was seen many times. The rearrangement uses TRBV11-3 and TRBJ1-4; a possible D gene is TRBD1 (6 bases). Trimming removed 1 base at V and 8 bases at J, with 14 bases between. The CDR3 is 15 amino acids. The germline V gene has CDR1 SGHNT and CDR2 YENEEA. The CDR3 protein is CASSLGQVRREKLFF. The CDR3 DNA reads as TGTGCCAGCAGCTTAGGACAGGTTCGGAGGGAAAAACTGTTTTTT.

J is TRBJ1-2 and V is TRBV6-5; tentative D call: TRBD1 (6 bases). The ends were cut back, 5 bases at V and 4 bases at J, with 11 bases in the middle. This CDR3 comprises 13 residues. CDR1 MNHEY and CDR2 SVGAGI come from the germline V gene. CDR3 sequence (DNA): TGTGCCAGCAGTGACGGGGGGGCCTATGGCTACACCTTC. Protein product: CASSDGGAYGYTF.

The CDR3, as DNA: TGTGCCAGCAGTCGACGTGGGGGACGGGAGAATCAGCCCCAGCATTTT. Its protein product is CASSRRGGRENQPQHF. The rearrangement joins TRBV6-5 to TRBJ1-5; a weak D match, TRBD1 (5 bases). The CDR3 covers 16 residues. Germline-derived CDR1 and CDR2 are MNHEY and SVGAGI. Trimming shortened V by 5 bases and J by 4 bases, and 18 bases separated the two germline ends.